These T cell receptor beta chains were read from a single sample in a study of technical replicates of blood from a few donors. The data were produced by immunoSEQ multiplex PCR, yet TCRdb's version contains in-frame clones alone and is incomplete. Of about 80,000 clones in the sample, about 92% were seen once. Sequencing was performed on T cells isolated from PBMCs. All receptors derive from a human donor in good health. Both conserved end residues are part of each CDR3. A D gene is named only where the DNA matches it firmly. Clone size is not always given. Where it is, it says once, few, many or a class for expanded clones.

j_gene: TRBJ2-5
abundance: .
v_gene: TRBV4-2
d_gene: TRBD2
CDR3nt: TGTGCCAGCAGCCACGGGACTAGCGGGATACTTCAAGAGACCCAGTACTTC
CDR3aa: CASSHGTSGILQETQYF

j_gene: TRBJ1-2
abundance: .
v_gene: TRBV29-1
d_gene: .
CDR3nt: TGCAGCGTTGGGCAGGGCCCCTATGGCTACACCTTC
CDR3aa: CSVGQGPYGYTF

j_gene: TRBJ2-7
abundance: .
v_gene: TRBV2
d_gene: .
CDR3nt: TGTGCCAGCAGTGAAGAGGGAGCCTACGAGCAGTACTTC
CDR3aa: CASSEEGAYEQYF

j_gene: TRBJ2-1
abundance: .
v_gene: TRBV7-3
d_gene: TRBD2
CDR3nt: TGTGCCAGCAGTCAGCTAGCGGGAGAAGTGGATGAGCAGTTCTTC
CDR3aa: CASSQLAGEVDEQFF

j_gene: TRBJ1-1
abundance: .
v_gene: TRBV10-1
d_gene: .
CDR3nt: TGCGCCAGCAGTGAGCGGGTTACGGCTTTCTTT
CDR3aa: CASSERVTAFF

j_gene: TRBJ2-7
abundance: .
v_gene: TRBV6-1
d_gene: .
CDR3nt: TGTGCCAGCAGTGAACAGGGTAACGAGCAGTACTTC
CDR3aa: CASSEQGNEQYF

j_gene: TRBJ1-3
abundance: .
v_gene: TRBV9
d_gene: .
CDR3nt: TGTGCCAGCAGCGTAGTCGGTTACTCTGGAAACACCATATATTTT
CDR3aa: CASSVVGYSGNTIYF

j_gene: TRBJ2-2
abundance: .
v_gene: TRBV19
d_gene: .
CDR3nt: TGTGCCAGTAGTATTCAGGCGGGTAGCGGGGAGCTGTTTTTT
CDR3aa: CASSIQAGSGELFF

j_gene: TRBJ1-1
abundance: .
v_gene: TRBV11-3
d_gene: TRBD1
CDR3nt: TGTGCCAGCAGCCCGGGACAGGGGAAGAACACTGAAGCTTTCTTT
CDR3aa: CASSPGQGKNTEAFF

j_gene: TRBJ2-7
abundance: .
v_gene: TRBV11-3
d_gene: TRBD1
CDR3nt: TGTGCCAGCAGCCTACAGGGGGAGGCCGAGCAGTACTTC
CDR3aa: CASSLQGEAEQYF

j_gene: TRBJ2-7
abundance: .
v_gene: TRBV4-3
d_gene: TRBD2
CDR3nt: TGCGCCAGCAGCCAAGGGGCCCGGGGGGACTACGAGCAGTACTTC
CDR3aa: CASSQGARGDYEQYF

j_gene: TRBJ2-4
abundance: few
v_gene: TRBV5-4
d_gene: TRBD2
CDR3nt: TGTGCCAGCAGCCTGTATCTAGCGGGAGGAAACATTCAGTACTTC
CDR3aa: CASSLYLAGGNIQYF

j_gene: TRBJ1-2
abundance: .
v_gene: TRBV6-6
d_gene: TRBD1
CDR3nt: TGTGCCAGCAGTGTACAGGGGAGCGGCTACACCTTC
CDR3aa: CASSVQGSGYTF

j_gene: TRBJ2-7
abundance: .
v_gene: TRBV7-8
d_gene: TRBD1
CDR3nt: TGTGCCACCGGGACAGGGGTATACGAGCAGTACTTC
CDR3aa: CATGTGVYEQYF

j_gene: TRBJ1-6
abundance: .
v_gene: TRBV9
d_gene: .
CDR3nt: TGTGCCAGCAGCACCTACAGTAATTCACCCCTCCACTTT
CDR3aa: CASSTYSNSPLHF

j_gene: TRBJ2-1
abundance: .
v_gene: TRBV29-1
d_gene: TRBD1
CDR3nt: TGCAGCGTGGACAGGGGGAGAATAAATGAGCAGTTCTTC
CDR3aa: CSVDRGRINEQFF

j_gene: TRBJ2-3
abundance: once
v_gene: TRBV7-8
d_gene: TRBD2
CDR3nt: TGTGCCAGCAGCCTCGGACTAGCGGGCACAGATACGCAGTATTTT
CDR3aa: CASSLGLAGTDTQYF

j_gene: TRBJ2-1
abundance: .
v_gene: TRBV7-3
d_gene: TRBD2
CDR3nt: TGTGCCAGCAGCTTAGTAGGCGGGAGTAACAATGAGCAGTTCTTC
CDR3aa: CASSLVGGSNNEQFF

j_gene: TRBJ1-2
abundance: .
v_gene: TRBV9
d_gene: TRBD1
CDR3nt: TGTGCCAGCAGCGTAAATTGGAGGACAGGGAACTATGGCTACACCTTC
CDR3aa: CASSVNWRTGNYGYTF

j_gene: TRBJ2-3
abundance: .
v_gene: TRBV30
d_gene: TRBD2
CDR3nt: TGTGCCTGGAGTCCCGGGGGGGAAACGCAGTATTTT
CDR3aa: CAWSPGGETQYF

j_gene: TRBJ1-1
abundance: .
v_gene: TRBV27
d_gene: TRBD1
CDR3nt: TGTGCCAGCAGGACAGGGTATAACACTGAAGCTTTCTTT
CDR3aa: CASRTGYNTEAFF

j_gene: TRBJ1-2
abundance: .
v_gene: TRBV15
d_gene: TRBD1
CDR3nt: TGTGCCACCAGCAGAGAAGGGACAGGGGAAGGCTACACCTTC
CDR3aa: CATSREGTGEGYTF

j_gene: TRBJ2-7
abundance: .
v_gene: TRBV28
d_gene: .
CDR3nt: TGTGCCAGCAGTTTTTTGGAGGGTTACGAGCAGTACTTC
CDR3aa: CASSFLEGYEQYF

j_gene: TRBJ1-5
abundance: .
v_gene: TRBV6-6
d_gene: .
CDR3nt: TGTGCCAGCAGTAATGCGGGTCATCAGCCCCAGCATTTT
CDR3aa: CASSNAGHQPQHF

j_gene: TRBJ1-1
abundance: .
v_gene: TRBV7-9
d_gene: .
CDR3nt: TGTGCCAGCAGCTTTTACCGGGGTCCTGAAGCTTTCTTT
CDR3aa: CASSFYRGPEAFF

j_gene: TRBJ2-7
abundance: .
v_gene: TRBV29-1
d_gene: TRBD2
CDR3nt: TGCAGCGTGTACTCCGGGACTAGCGTTTCGGGGGTCGAGCAGTACTTC
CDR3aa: CSVYSGTSVSGVEQYF

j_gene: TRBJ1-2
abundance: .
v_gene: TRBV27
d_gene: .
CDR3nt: TGTGCCAGCAGCTTACAACAGGGAAGTGGCTACACCTTC
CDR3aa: CASSLQQGSGYTF

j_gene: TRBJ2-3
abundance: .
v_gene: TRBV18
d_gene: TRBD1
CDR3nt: TGTGCCAGCTCACCAACAGGGGGCCTCGCGGCAGATACGCAGTATTTT
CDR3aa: CASSPTGGLAADTQYF

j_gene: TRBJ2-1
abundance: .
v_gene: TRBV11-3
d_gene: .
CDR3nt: TGTGCCAGCAGCCCCCGCACTACCCTCAATGAGCAGTTCTTC
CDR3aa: CASSPRTTLNEQFF

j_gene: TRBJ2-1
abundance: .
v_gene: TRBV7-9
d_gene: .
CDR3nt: TGTGCCTTAGAGCGGTTTGACAATGAGCAGTTCTTC
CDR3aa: CALERFDNEQFF

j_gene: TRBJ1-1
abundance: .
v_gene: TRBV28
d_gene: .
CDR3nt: TGTGCCAGCAGGCTTCCAGGGGCGCTAGGGGACACTGAAGCTTTCTTT
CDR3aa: CASRLPGALGDTEAFF

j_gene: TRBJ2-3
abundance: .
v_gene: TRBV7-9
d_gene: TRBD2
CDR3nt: TGTGCCAGCAGCCCTAAGGGGACTAGCGGGAGATCGAGCACAGATACGCAGTATTTT
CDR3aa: CASSPKGTSGRSSTDTQYF

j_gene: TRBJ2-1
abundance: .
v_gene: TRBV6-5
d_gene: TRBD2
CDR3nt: TGTGCCAGCATGGCTAGCGGGATGGTTGAGCAGTTCTTC
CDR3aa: CASMASGMVEQFF

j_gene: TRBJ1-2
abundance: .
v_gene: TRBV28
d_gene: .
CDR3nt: TGTGCCAGTTTTTCAGGGAACTATGGCTACACCTTC
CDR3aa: CASFSGNYGYTF

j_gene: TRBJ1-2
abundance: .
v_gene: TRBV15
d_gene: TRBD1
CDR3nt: TGTGCCACCAGCAGCTCCCGGACAGGCGTTAACTATGGCTACACCTTC
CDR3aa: CATSSSRTGVNYGYTF

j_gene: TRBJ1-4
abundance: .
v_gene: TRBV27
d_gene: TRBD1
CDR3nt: TGTGCCACCGGTCCTCAGGGGGCGCTTCAAGAAAAACTGTTTTTT
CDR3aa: CATGPQGALQEKLFF

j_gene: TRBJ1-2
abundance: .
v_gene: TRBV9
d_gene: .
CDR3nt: TGTGCCAGCAGCGAGCACGGGGGGGATGCCTATGGCTACACCTTC
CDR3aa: CASSEHGGDAYGYTF

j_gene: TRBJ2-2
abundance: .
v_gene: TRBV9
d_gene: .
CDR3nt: TGTGCCAGCAGCGTATCCGGCACCGGGGAGCTGTTTTTT
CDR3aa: CASSVSGTGELFF

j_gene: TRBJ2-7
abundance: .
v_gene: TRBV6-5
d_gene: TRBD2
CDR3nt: TGTGCCAGCAGTTCAGCTAGCGGGAGCTACGAGCAGTACTTC
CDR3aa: CASSSASGSYEQYF

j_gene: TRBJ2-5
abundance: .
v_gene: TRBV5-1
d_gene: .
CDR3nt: TGCGCCAGCAGCCAACAAGAGACCCAGTACTTC
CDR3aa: CASSQQETQYF

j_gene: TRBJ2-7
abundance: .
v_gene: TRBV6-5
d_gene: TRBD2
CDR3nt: TGTGCCAGCCTTAGCGGGACCTACGAGCAGTACTTC
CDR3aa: CASLSGTYEQYF

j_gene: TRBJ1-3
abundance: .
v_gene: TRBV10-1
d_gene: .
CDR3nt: TGCGCCAGCAGCCCAGGGTCGGGAAACACCATATATTTT
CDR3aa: CASSPGSGNTIYF

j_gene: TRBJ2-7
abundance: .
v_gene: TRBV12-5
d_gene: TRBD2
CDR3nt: TGTGCTAGTGGTTTGGGCCAGCCGGGAGGGCAGTACTTC
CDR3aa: CASGLGQPGGQYF

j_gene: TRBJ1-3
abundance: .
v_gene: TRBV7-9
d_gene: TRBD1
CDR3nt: TGTGCCAGCACCCCAAGACAGGGCCCTGGAAACACCATATATTTT
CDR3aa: CASTPRQGPGNTIYF

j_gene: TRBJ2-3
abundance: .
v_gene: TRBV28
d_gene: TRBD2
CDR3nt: TGTGCCAGCACCGGGACTAGCGAGAACTGGGCAGATACGCAGTATTTT
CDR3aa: CASTGTSENWADTQYF

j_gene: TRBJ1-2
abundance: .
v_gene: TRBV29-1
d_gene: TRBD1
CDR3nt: TGCAGCGTTGAGGGTTACATGACAGGGCTGGGCTATGGCTACACCTTC
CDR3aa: CSVEGYMTGLGYGYTF

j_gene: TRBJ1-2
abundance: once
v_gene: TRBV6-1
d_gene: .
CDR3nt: TGTGCCAGCAGTTCGGCTGGGGAGTGGAACTATGGCTACACCTTC
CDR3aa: CASSSAGEWNYGYTF